This T cell receptor (beta chain) was documented in a study of cytomegalovirus exposure and HLA in healthy donors (dated by TCRdb to the late 2010s). Study-level background: According to an earlier analysis of 587 of the donors, roughly 180 million T cells yielded roughly 100 million unique TCR beta sequences and 250 to 350 Gb of sequence data. Roughly 300 gigabases of sequencing data and approximately 85 million unique TCR sequences were included in an early release covering several hundred HLA-typed donors. Among the roughly 400 genotyped donors, about 83% belonged to the genetic ancestry cluster associated with self-reported Caucasian donors. The study aimed to test whether signatures of past pathogen exposure could be identified by cataloging public T cell receptors. The study used immunosequencing to profile the T cell repertoires of 666 subjects and linked those repertoires to cytomegalovirus serostatus. Besides the first cohort of 666 subjects, a separate validation cohort made up of over 100 different subjects was used. The study combined high-throughput TCR immunosequencing, statistical association of individual TCRs with disease status, and machine learning to predict cytomegalovirus infection status. To study patterns of TCR occurrence, a later analysis re-analyzed previously published TCR beta repertoires from 650 to 750 donors and added high-resolution HLA genotyping. Rather than using new phenotypic data, the later analysis identified candidate immune exposures from TCR beta sequences and from how often those sequences occurred across donors. To decide whether each TCR beta V gene segment behaved as functional or pseudogenic, an earlier analysis of approximately 620 of the donors relied on high-throughput TCR beta sequencing. Donor age, sex, ethnicity and CMV serostatus were compiled alongside the repertoire data. In a later genetic analysis, genome-wide SNP genotypes for about three fifths of the 666 donors were used, and that subset was treated as a discovery cohort. All discovery cohort repertoires had been generated on a single sequencing platform. Class I and class II HLA loci were covered by the typing at four-digit resolution. The number of typed donors differed by locus: about 620-640 for A, B, C, DRB1 and DQB1; 500 to 550 for DQA1; around 610 for DPA1; and about 450 for DPB1. Roughly five DR-DQ haplotypes were handled as single units for association and clustering because linkage in the cohort was strong. Among around 400 genotyped donors of the cohort, an average of about 240,000 unique TCR beta nucleotide sequences were sequenced per donor, roughly 18% of them non-productive. Study-wide conclusions, independent of this receptor: The only immune exposure information available for the cohort was CMV serostatus. In this cohort, only TCR beta chains were sequenced, and detectable features were limited by the absence of alpha or paired-chain data. A further reported finding was that TCR beta sequences accurately predicted the HLA-A and HLA-B alleles for most subjects in the first cohort. In a later analysis, HLA-associated TCR beta chains were found to be more clonally expanded and to have lower generation probabilities than equally common non-associated chains. When HLA alleles, especially DR and DQ, strongly co-occurred, attributing TCR associations to individual alleles was difficult. An association between a missense DCLRE1C variant and V-gene and J-gene trimming of TCR beta chains was found in a later genetic analysis and replicated in an independent cohort. The presence/absence analyses assumed that sequencing depth was roughly uniform across donors, and that assumption may not be true. At a false discovery rate of 0.05, a later analysis linked 15,000 to 20,000 TCR beta sequences to specific HLA alleles. The 87-base-pair reads could not distinguish some IMGT-functional V segments, including TRBV6-2 and TRBV6-3, so those segments were excluded. Most CMV-associated TCR beta chains appeared to be HLA-restricted in a later analysis, and the HLA associations seemed to be driven largely by CMV exposure. In a later analysis, TCR association rates were found to vary across HLA loci, with the most associated TCRs seen for DRB1 alleles and the fewest for HLA-C alleles. Because counts were too low, some 17 rarely observed V segments, including chromosome 9 orphons, were excluded from the earlier analysis of around 640 of the donors. A cluster of highly shared sequence variants was judged likely to represent a technical artifact of the sequencing pipeline. The classifier was reported to diagnose cytomegalovirus status with high specificity and sensitivity in both the original and validation cohorts. According to the authors, the approach could potentially be generalized to other disease states and immunological phenotypes. Because HLA typing was unavailable for some donors at each locus, only the typed subset was used in association tests. Most TCR sequences were seen in very few donors, while some public TCRs were found in many individuals. In vitro tests confirmed that a few of the cytomegalovirus-associated TCR beta chains recognize cytomegalovirus antigens. Linkage disequilibrium might explain the correlated functional status among segregating V segments, but an unknown experimental factor could not be excluded. A later analysis reported that several top co-occurrence clusters appeared linked to parvovirus B19, influenza, CMV and Epstein-Barr virus. A later genetic analysis reported fewer N-insertions in productive TCRs among donors in an Asian-associated ancestry cluster than the roughly 670-donor mean. In an earlier analysis of approximately 590 of the donors, most TCR beta V segments were observed in productive rearrangements about 87% or about 30% of the time, broadly matching IMGT annotations. The study gave a list of roughly 150 TCR beta chains associated with cytomegalovirus.

The cohort consisted of approximately 670 healthy bone marrow donors. At the time of sampling, every cohort member was nominally healthy, though immune exposures that went unrecorded were likely present. The donor was CMV seropositive and was included in the group of 250 to 350 seropositive cohort members. A peripheral blood sample was provided by each donor, and peripheral blood mononuclear cells were used for TCR beta sequencing. The Qiagen DNeasy Blood Extraction Kit was used to extract genomic DNA from the blood cell samples. For this clone: This receptor's antigen is unknown. There are no base qualities to consult, and no much larger clone falls within one base.

CDR1 and CDR2 are drawn from the germline V gene: SGHAT, FQNNGV. Trimming accounts for 1 base at V and 11 bases at J, while the number of junction bases matched to no gene is 8. Measured from the cysteine to the phenylalanine, the CDR3 is 14 residues long. CDR3 DNA only is kept here, 42 bases in frame from base 1. The library was obtained by the immunoSEQ multiplex PCR assay. A mixture of 60 forward primers for TCR Vbeta segments and 13 reverse primers for TCR Jbeta segments was used in the multiplex PCR. The CDR3 region of rearranged TCR beta genes was amplified from genomic DNA by a multiplex PCR assay. On the Illumina HiSeq System, the amplified TCR beta libraries were sequenced as 87-base-pair reads. The authors' analysis ran thus. A later analysis tallied 70 million to 100 million unique TCR beta chains across the 666 repertoires, and 10 million to 11 million of those chains were shared by two or more donors. A nearest-neighbor algorithm error-corrected the raw reads and collapsed the reads into unique sequences, merging closely related sequences to remove PCR and sequencing errors. V, D and J gene segments were assigned by aligning CDR3 sequences to IMGT reference sequences. For a sequence to be retained, a match of at least six nucleotides to both a V gene segment and a J gene segment was required. Rearrangements were classified as productive when the CDR3 lacked stop codons and remained in frame with V and J, and all other rearrangements were classified as non-productive. CDR3 was defined according to IMGT convention as the region running from the second conserved V-encoded cysteine to the conserved J-encoded phenylalanine. Sequences without an unambiguous match to a single V gene segment were excluded from the earlier analysis of about 600 of the donors. An earlier analysis of fewer than 750 of the donors classified V segments as functional when productive rearrangements were above 56.7% and as segregating when the standard deviation between donors was above 5%. To diagnose cytomegalovirus status from the catalog of TCR beta chain sequences, a statistical classification framework was built. In a later analysis, V and J genes were assigned by comparing TCR nucleotide sequences against IMGT/GENE-DB human TR gene sequences. In a later analysis, CDR3 sequences and most-parsimonious VDJ recombination scenarios were assigned using the TCRdist pipeline. In a later analysis, each TCR beta chain was defined by its CDR3 amino acid sequence together with its V-gene family, and reads lacking a unique V-gene family were excluded. A later analysis removed several hundred highly shared, low-generation-probability nucleotide sequences to deal with suspected cross-contamination and a sequencing artifact. For each public chain, a later analysis derived a clonal expansion index from normalized ranks of inferred template counts within each repertoire. In a later analysis, generation probabilities were computed using a VDJ recombination model fitted to out-of-frame rearrangements, and the results were checked against IGoR. Hypergeometric tests were used in a later analysis to score TCR-TCR, TCR-HLA and TCR-CMV co-occurrence, with a repertoire-size bias correction applied to the TCR pairs. To estimate false discovery rates, a later analysis permuted the HLA or CMV assignments 20 times. In a later analysis, co-occurring TCRs were grouped using DBSCAN, and TCRdist sequence similarity was added for clustering within HLA-allele-positive subsets. Repertoires with fewer than 30,000 or more than 120,000 public chains were left out of co-occurrence clustering, as were four to six repertoires with anomalous nucleotide sharing. In its TCRdb copy, this immuneACCESS table keeps in-frame sequences only and misses some clones. Where compared with another copy, unresolved V genes explain less than half of these, and the others have no known cause. For V, J and clone size, that table is used; D and trimming come from the DNA. The sample table records tens of thousands of clones; about 66% of these occur just once. The ten largest clones represent just under 5% of the sample.

The origin of this receptor is a man in his 60s in good health and CMV-seropositive. The sequenced sample was PBMCs. The chain links TRBV11-2 with TRBJ2-1, with 7 central nucleotides matching TRBD2. The encoded CDR3 is CASSLVSGREKQFF. The DNA sequence reads TGTGCCAGCAGCTTAGTGTCGGGGCGGGAGAAGCAGTTCTTC.